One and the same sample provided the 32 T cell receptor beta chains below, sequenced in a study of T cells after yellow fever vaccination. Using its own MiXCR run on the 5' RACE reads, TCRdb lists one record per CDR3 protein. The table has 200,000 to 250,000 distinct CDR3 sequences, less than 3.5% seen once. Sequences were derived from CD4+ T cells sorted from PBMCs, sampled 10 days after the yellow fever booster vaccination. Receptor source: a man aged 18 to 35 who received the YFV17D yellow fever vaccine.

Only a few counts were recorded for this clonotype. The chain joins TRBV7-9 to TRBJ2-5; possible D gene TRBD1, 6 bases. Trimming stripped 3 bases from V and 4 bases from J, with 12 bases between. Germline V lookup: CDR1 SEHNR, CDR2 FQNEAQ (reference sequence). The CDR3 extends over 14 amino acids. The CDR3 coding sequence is TGTGCCAGCAGCTTTACTCAGGGGCTAGAGACCCAGTACTTC. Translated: CASSFTQGLETQYF.

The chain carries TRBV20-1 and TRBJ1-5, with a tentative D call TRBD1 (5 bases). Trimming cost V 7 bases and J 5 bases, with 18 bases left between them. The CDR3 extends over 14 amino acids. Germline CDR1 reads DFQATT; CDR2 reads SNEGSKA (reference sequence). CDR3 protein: CSVSSGQGHQPQHF. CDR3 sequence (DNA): TGCAGTGTGTCGTCGGGGCAGGGTCATCAGCCCCAGCATTTT.

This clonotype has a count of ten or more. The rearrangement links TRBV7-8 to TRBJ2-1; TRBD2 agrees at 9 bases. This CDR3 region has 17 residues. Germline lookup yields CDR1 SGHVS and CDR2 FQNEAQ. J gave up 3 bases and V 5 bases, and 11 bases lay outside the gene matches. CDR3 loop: CASSITGLAGRYNEQFF. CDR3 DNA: TGTGCCAGCAGCATCACGGGTCTAGCGGGGCGCTACAATGAGCAGTTCTTC.

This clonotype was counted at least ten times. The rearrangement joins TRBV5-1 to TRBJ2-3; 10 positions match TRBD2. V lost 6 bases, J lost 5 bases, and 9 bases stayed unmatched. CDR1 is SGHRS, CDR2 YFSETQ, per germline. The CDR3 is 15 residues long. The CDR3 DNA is TGCGCCAGCACCCCTAACAGCGGGGGGGGAGATACGCAGTATTTT. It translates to CASTPNSGGGDTQYF. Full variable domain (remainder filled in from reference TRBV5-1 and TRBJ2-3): KAGVTQTPRYLIKTRGQQVTLSCSPISGHRSVSWYQQTPGQGLQFLFEYFSETQRNKGNFPGRFSGRQFSNSRSEMNVSTLELGDSALYLCASTPNSGGGDTQYFGPGTRLTVL.

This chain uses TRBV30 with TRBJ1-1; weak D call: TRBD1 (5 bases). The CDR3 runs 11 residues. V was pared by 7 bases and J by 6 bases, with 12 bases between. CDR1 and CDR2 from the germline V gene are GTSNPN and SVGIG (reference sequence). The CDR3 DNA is TGTGCCTCGCTGGGGCGGGCTGAAGCTTTCTTT. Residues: CASLGRAEAFF.

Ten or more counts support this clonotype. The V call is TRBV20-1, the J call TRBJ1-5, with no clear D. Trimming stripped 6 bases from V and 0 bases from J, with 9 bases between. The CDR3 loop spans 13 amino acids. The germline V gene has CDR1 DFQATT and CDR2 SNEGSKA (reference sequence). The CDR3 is CSAKVYSNQPQHF. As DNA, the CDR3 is TGCAGTGCCAAGGTCTATAGCAATCAGCCCCAGCATTTT.

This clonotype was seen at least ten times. Written as DNA, the CDR3 is TGTGCCAGCAGAAGAAGCGGGGAAAGGGTCTACGAGCAGTACTTC. The encoded protein is CASRRSGERVYEQYF. The genes are TRBV12-3 or TRBV12-4 and TRBJ2-7; 7 nucleotides match TRBD2. V was pared by 6 bases and J by 3 bases, with 11 bases of the junction left unmatched. There are 15 residues in the CDR3.

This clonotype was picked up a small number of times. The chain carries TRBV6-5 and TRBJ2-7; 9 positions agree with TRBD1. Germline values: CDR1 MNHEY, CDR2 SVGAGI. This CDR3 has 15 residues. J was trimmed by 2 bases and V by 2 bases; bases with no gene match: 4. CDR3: CASSYDGTGTYEQYF. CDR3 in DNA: TGTGCCAGCAGTTACGACGGGACAGGGACCTACGAGCAGTACTTC.

The CDR3 spells CASSLTPDSGNTIYF. The CDR3 nucleotides read TGTGCCAGCAGCTTGACGCCAGACTCTGGAAACACCATATATTTT. The chain recombines TRBV7-3 with TRBJ1-3, with D hard to call. Trimming cost V 3 bases and J 0 bases, with 9 bases left between them. There are 15 residues in the CDR3. CDR1 SGHTA and CDR2 FQGTGA come from the germline V gene.

The CDR3 nucleotides are TGCGCCAGCAGCCGAAAGGACAGGGACGATCAGCCCCAGCATTTT. It translates to CASSRKDRDDQPQHF. This chain links TRBV4-1 with TRBJ1-5; 8 bases fit TRBD1. CDR1 is MGHRA, CDR2 YSYEKL, per germline. The CDR3 loop spans 15 amino acids. After removal of 4 bases from V and 5 bases from J, the junction contained 7 bases not matched to a gene.

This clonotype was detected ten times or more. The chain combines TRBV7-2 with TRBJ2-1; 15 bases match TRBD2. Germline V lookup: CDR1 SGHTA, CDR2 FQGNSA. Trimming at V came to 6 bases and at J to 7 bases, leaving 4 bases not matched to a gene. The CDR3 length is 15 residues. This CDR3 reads CASSFGLAGGNEQFF. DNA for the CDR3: TGTGCCAGCAGTTTCGGACTAGCGGGGGGGAATGAGCAGTTCTTC.

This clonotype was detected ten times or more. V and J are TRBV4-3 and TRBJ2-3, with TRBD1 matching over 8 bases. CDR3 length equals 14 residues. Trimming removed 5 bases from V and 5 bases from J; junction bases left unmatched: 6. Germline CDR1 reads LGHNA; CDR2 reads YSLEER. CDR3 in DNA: TGCGCCAGCAGCTCAGGACAGGGCGGAGATACGCAGTATTTT. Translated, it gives CASSSGQGGDTQYF.

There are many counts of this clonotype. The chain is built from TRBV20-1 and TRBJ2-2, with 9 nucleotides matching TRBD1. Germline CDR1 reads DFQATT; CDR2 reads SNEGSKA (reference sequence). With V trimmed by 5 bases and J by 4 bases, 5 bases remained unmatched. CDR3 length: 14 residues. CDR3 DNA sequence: TGCAGTGCTGGACGGGGACAGGGCACCGGGGAGCTGTTTTTT. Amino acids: CSAGRGQGTGELFF.

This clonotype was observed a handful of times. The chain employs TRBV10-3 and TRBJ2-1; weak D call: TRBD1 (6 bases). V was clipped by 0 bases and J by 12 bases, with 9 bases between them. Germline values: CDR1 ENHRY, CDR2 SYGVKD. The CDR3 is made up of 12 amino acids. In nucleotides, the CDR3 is TGTGCCATCAGTGAGTCGCAAGGGGGGCAGTTCTTC. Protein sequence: CAISESQGGQFF.

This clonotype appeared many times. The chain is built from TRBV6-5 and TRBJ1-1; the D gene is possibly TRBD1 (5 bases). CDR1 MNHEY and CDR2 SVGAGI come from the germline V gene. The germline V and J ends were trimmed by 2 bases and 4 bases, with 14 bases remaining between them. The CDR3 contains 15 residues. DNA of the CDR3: TGTGCCAGCAGTTACGGGAGGGGCGGGCGCACTGAAGCTTTCTTT. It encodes CASSYGRGGRTEAFF.

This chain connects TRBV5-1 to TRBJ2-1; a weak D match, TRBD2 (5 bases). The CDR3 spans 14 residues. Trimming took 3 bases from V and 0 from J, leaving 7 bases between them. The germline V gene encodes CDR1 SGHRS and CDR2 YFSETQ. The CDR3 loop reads CASSSGSSYNEQFF. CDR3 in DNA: TGCGCCAGCAGCTCGGGGAGCTCCTACAATGAGCAGTTCTTC. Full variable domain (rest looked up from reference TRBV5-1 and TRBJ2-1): KAGVTQTPRYLIKTRGQQVTLSCSPISGHRSVSWYQQTPGQGLQFLFEYFSETQRNKGNFPGRFSGRQFSNSRSEMNVSTLELGDSALYLCASSSGSSYNEQFFGPGTRLTVL.

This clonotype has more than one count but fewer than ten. CDR3 in amino acids: CAGGTRGTGELFF. As DNA, the CDR3 is TGTGCCGGTGGGACGCGGGGCACCGGGGAGCTGTTTTTT. V is TRBV7-6 and J is TRBJ2-2; tentative D call: TRBD2 (6 bases). The germline CDR1 and CDR2 sequences are SGHVS and FNYEAQ. V shed 11 bases and J shed 4 bases, with 14 bases lying between them. The CDR3 consists of 13 residues.

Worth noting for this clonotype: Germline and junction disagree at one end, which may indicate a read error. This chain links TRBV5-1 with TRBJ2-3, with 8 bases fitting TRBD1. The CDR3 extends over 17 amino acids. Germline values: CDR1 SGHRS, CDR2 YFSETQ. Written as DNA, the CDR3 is TGCGCCAGCAGCTCCACCGGACAGGGAGCACTCACAGATGCGCAGTATTTT. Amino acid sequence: CASSSTGQGALTDAQYF.

This CDR3 is CASSQGGKQPQHF. The CDR3 DNA sequence: TGCGCCAGCAGCCAAGGCGGGAAACAGCCCCAGCATTTT. The J gene is TRBJ1-5, the V gene TRBV4-3; D gene ambiguous. The CDR3 contains 13 residues. CDR1 LGHNA and CDR2 YSLEER come from the germline V gene. Trimming took 1 base from V and 7 from J, leaving 8 bases between them.

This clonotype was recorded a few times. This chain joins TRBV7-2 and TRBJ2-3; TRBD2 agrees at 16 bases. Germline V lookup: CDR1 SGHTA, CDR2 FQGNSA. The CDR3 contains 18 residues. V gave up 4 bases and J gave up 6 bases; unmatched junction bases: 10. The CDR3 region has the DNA TGTGCCAGCAGCTCAACCGGGACTAGCGGGGGGGCGGCGGATACGCAGTATTTT. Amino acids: CASSSTGTSGGAADTQYF.

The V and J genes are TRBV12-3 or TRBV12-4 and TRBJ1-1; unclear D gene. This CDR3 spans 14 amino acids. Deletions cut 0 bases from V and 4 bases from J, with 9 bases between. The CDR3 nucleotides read TGTGCCAGCAGTTTAGCGCCCGGGGTCACTGAAGCTTTCTTT. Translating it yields CASSLAPGVTEAFF.

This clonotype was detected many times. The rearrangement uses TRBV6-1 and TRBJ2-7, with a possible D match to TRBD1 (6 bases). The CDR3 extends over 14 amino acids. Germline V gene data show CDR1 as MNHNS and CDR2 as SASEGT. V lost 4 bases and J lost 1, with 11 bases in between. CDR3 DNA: TGTGCCAGCAGTGCAAGTGACAGGTCCTACGAGCAGTACGTC. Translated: CASSASDRSYEQYV.

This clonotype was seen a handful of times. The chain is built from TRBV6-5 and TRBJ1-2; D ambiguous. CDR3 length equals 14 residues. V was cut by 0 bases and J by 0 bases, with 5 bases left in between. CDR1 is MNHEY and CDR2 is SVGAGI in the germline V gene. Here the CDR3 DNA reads TGTGCCAGCAGTTACTCGTATACTAACTATGGCTACACCTTC. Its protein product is CASSYSYTNYGYTF.

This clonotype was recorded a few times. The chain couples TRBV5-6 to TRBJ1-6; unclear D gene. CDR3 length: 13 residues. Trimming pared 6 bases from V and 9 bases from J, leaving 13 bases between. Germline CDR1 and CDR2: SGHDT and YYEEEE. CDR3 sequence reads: CASTSSHGSPLHF. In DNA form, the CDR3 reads TGTGCCAGCACCTCTTCCCATGGTTCACCCCTCCACTTT.

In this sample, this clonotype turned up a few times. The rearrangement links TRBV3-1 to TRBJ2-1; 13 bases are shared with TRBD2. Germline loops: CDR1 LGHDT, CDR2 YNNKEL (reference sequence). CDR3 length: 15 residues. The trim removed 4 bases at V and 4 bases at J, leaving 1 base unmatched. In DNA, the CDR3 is TGTGCCAGCAGCCCACTAGCGGGGGGGTACAATGAGCAGTTCTTC. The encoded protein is CASSPLAGGYNEQFF.

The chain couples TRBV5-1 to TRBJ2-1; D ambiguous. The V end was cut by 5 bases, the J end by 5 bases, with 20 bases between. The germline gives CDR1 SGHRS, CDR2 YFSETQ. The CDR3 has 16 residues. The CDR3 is CASSRTPGRRDNEQFF. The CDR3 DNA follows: TGCGCCAGCAGTCGTACCCCCGGACGAAGGGACAATGAGCAGTTCTTC.

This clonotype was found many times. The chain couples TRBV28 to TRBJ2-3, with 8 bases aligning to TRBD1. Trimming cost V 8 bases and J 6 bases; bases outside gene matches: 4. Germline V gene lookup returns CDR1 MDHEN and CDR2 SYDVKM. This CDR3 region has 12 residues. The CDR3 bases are TGTGCCAGCCGACAGGGGAGCGATACGCAGTATTTT. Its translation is CASRQGSDTQYF.

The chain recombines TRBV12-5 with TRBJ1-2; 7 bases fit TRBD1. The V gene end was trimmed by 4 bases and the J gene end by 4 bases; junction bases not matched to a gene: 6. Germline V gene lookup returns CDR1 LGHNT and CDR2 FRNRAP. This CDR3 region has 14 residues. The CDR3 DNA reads TGTGCTAGTGGTTCGCTGACAGGGAGCTATGGCTACACCTTC. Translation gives CASGSLTGSYGYTF.

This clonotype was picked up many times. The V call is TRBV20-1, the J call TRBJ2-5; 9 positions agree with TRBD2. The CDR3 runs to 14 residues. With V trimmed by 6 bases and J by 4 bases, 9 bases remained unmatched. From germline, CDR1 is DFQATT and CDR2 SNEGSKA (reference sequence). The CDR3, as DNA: TGCAGTGCCGTCGGCGGGGGGGCCCGAGAGACCCAGTACTTC. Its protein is CSAVGGGARETQYF.

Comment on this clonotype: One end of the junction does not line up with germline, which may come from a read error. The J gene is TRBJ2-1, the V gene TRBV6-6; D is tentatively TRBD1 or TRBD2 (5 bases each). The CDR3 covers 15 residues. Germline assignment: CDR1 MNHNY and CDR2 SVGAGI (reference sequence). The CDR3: CASSNSGGSYNEQFF. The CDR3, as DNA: TGTGCCAGCAGTAACTCTGGGGGCTCCTACAATGAGCAGTTCTTC.

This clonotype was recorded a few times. Here the CDR3 reads CASSRRDRGGISNTEAFF. CDR3 in DNA: TGTGCCAGCAGCCGACGGGACAGGGGGGGTATATCGAACACTGAAGCTTTCTTT. J is TRBJ1-1 and V is TRBV11-1; 11 nucleotides line up with TRBD1. The germline V gene has CDR1 SGHAT and CDR2 FQDESV (reference sequence). The J segment lost 1 base and the V segment lost 5 bases, leaving 12 bases of the junction unmatched. The CDR3 covers 18 residues. The full variable domain, with the rest looked up from reference TRBV11-1 and TRBJ1-1, is EAEVAQSPRYKITEKSQAVAFWCDPISGHATLYWYRQILGQGPELLVQFQDESVVDDSQLPKDRFSAERLKGVDSTLKIQPAELGDSAMYLCASSRRDRGGISNTEAFFGQGTRLTVV.

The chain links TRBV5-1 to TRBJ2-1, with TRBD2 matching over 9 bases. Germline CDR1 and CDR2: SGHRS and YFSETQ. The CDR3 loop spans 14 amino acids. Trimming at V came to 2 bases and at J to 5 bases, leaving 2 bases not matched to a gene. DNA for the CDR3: TGCGCCAGCAGCTTCGGGACTAGCAACAATGAGCAGTTCTTC. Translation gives CASSFGTSNNEQFF.